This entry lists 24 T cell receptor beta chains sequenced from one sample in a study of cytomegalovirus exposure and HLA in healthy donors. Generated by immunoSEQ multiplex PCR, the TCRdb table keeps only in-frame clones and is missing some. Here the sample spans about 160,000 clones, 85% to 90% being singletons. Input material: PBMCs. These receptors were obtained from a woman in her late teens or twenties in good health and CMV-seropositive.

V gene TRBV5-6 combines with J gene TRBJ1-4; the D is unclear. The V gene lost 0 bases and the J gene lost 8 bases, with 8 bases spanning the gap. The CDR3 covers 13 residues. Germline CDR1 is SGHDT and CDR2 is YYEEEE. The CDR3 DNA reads TGTGCCAGCAGCTTGGTGGAGGGCGAAAAACTGTTTTTT. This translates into CASSLVEGEKLFF.

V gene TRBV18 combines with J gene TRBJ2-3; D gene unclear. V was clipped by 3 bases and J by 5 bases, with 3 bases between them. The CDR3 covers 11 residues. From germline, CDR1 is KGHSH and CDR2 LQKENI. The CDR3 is CASSPQDTQYF. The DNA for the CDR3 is TGTGCCAGCTCACCCCAAGATACGCAGTATTTT.

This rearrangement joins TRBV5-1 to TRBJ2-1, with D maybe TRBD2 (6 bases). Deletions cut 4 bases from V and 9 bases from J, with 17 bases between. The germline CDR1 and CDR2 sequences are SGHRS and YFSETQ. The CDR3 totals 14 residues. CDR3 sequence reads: CASSETSRDPEQFF. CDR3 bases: TGCGCCAGCAGCGAGACTAGTCGGGATCCTGAGCAGTTCTTC. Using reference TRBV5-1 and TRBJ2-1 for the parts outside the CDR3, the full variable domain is KAGVTQTPRYLIKTRGQQVTLSCSPISGHRSVSWYQQTPGQGLQFLFEYFSETQRNKGNFPGRFSGRQFSNSRSEMNVSTLELGDSALYLCASSETSRDPEQFFGPGTRLTVL.

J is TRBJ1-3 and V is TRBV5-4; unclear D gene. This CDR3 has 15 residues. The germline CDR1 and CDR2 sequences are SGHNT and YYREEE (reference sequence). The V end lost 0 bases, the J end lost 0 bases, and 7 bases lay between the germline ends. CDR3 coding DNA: TGTGCCAGCAGCTTGGTTACGGGCTCTGGAAACACCATATATTTT. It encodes CASSLVTGSGNTIYF.

Here the CDR3 DNA reads TGCGCCAGCAGCTCCAATCCCGGGACACCGAGCACAGATACGCAGTATTTT. It translates to CASSSNPGTPSTDTQYF. J is TRBJ2-3 and V is TRBV5-1, with D perhaps matching TRBD1 (6 bases). Germline loops: CDR1 SGHRS, CDR2 YFSETQ. The ends were cut back, 3 bases at V and 0 bases at J, with 17 bases in the middle. The CDR3 extends over 17 amino acids.

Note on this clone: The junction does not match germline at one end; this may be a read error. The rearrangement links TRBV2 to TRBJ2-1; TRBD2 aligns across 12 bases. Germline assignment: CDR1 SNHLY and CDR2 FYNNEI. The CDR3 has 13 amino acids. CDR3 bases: TGTGCCAGCAGTGACGACCTAGCGGGAGGGTATCTCTTC. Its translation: CASSDDLAGGYLF.

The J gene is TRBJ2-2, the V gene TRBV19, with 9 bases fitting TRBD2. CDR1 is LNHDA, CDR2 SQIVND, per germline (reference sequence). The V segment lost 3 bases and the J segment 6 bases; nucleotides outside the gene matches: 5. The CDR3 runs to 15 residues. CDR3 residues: CASSMSLAGSGELFF. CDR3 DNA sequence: TGTGCCAGTAGTATGAGCCTAGCGGGATCCGGGGAGCTGTTTTTT.

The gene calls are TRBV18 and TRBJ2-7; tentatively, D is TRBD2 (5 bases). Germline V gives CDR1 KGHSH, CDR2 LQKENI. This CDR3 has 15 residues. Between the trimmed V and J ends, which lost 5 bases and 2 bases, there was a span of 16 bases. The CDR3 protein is CASSAGEGSAYEQYF. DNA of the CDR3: TGTGCCAGCTCAGCCGGGGAAGGGTCCGCCTACGAGCAGTACTTC.

The CDR3 spells CASSTLPWREDEQFF. The CDR3 nucleotides read TGTGCCAGCAGCACCCTGCCGTGGCGGGAAGATGAGCAGTTCTTC. V gene TRBV6-5 combines with J gene TRBJ2-1; perhaps TRBD2 as D (6 bases). From germline, CDR1 is MNHEY and CDR2 SVGAGI. The V end was cut by 6 bases, the J end by 8 bases, with 20 bases between. The CDR3 length is 15 residues.

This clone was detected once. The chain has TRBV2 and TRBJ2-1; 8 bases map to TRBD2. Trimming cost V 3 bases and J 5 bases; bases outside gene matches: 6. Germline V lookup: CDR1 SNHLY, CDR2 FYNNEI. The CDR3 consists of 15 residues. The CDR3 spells CASSDGLAGNNEQFF. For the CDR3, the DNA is TGTGCCAGCAGTGATGGTCTAGCGGGTAACAATGAGCAGTTCTTC.

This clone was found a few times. The CDR3 nucleotides are TGTGCCAGCAGCCTTGGCGGTGGCTATGGCTACACCTTC. Its protein product is CASSLGGGYGYTF. The V call is TRBV6-5, the J call TRBJ1-2; no firm D call. Trimming cost V 6 bases and J 4 bases, with 12 bases left between them. The CDR3 covers 13 residues. Germline CDR1 reads MNHEY; CDR2 reads SVGAGI.

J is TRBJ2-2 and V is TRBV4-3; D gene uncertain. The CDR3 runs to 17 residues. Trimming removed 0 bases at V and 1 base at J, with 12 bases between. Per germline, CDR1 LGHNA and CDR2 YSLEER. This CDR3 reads CASSQEVTPGNTGELFF. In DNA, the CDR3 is TGCGCCAGCAGCCAAGAAGTCACACCAGGGAACACCGGGGAGCTGTTTTTT.

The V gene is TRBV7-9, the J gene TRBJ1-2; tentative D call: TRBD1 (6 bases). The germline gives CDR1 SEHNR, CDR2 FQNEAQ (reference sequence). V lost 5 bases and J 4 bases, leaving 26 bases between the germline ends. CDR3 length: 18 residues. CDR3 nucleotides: TGTGCCAGCAGCATTTGGGGGCTTTTCGGGACGGCTACCTATGGCTACACCTTC. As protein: CASSIWGLFGTATYGYTF.

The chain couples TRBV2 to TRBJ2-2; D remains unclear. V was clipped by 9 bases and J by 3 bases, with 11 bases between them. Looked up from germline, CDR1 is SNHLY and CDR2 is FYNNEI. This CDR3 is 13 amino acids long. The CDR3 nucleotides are TGTGCCAGGACGAAGGAGTACACCGGGGAGCTGTTTTTT. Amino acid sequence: CARTKEYTGELFF.

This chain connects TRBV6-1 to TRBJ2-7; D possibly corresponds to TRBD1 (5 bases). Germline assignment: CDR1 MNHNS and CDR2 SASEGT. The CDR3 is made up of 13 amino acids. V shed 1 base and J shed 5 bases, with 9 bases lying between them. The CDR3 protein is CASSEVRGHEQYF. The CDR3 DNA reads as TGTGCCAGCAGTGAAGTAAGGGGTCACGAGCAGTACTTC.

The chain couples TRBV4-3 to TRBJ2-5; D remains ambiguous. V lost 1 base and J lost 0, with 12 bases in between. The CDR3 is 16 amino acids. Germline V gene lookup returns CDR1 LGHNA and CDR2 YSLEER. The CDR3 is CASSQVKHLYQETQYF. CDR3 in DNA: TGCGCCAGCAGCCAAGTTAAGCATCTGTACCAAGAGACCCAGTACTTC.

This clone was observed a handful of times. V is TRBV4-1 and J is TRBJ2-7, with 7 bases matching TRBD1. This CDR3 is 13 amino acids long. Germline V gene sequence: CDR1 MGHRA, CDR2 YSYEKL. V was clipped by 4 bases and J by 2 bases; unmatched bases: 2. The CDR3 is CASSRGTAYEQYF. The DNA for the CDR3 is TGCGCCAGCAGCCGTGGGACAGCCTACGAGCAGTACTTC.

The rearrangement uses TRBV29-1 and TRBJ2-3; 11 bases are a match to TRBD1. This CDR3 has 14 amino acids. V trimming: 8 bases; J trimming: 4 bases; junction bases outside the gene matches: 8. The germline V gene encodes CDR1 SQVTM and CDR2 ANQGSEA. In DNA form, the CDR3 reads TGCAGCCTGACGGACAGGGGGCTCGCAGATACGCAGTATTTT. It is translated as CSLTDRGLADTQYF.

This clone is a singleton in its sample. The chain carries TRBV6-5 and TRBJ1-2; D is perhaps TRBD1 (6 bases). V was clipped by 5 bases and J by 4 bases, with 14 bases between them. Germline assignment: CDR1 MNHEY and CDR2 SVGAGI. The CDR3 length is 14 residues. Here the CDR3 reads CASSPGDGLYGYTF. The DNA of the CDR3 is TGTGCCAGCAGTCCAGGGGACGGACTCTATGGCTACACCTTC.

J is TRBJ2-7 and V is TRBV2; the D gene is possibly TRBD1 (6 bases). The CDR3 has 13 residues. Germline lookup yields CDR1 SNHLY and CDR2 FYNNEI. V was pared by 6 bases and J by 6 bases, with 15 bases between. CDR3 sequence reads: CASSRAEQGEQYF. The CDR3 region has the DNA TGTGCCAGCAGCCGAGCGGAACAGGGCGAGCAGTACTTC.

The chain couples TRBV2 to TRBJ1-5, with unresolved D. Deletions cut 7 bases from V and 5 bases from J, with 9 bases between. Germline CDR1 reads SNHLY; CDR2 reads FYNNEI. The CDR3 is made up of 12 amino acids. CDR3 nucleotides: TGTGCCAGCACAACAGCCGATCAGCCCCAGCATTTT. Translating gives CASTTADQPQHF. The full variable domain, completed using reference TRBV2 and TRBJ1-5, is EPEVTQTPSHQVTQMGQEVILRCVPISNHLYFYWYRQILGQKVEFLVSFYNNEISEKSEIFDDQFSVERPDGSNFTLKIRSTKLEDSAMYFCASTTADQPQHFGDGTRLSIL.

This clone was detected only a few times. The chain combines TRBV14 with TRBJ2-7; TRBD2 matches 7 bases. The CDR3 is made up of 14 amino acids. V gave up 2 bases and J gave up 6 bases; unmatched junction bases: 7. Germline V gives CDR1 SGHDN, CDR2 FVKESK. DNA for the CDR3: TGTGCCAGCAGCCAAAGCGGGATAGAACGCGAGCAGTACTTC. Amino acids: CASSQSGIEREQYF.

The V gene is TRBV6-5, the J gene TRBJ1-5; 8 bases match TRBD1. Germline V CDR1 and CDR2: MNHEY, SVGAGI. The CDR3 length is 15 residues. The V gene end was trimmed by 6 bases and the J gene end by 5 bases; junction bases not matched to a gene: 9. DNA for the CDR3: TGTGCCAGCAGGAGACAGGGGCCTTCGGATCAGCCCCAGCATTTT. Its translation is CASRRQGPSDQPQHF.

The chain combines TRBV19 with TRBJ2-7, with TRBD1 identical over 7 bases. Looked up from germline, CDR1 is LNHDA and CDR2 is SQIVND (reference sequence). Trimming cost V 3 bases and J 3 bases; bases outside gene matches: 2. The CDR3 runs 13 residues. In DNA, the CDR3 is TGTGCCAGTAGTATCGGGACAGTCTACGAGCAGTACTTC. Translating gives CASSIGTVYEQYF. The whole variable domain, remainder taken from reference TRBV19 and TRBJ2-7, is DGGITQSPKYLFRKEGQNVTLSCEQNLNHDAMYWYRQDPGQGLRLIYYSQIVNDFQKGDIAEGYSVSREKKESFPLTVTSAQKNPTAFYLCASSIGTVYEQYFGPGTRLTVT.